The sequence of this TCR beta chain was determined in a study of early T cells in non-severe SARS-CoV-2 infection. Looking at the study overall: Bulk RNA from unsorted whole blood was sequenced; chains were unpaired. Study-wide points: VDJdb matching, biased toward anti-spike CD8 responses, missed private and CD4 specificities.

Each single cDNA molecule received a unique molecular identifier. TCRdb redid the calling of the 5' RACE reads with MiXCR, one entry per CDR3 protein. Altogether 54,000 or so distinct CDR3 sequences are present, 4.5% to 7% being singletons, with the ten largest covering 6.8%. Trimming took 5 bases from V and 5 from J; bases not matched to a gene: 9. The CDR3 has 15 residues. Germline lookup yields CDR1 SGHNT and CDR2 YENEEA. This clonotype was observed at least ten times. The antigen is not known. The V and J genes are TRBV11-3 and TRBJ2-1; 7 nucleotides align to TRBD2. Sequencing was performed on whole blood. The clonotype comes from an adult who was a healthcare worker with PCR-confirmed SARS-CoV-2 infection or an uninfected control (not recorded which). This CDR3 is CASSPSGTTNNEQFF. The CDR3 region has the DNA TGTGCCAGCAGCCCTTCCGGGACTACAAACAATGAGCAGTTCTTC.